This T cell receptor beta chain appears in the sequencing data of a study of radiation and T cells in renal cell carcinoma. TCRdb keeps only in-frame clones here, not all; method: immunoSEQ multiplex PCR. Here the sample spans about 83,000 clones, approximately 82% being singletons. The sample's time point: blood 4 weeks post-SBRT, at nephrectomy. As to treatment: 15 Gy SBRT to primary tumor, nephrectomy 4 weeks later. Nephrectomy followed 15 Gy stereotactic body radiation by 4 weeks. After SBRT, blood was collected at 2 and 4 weeks, plus baseline. Losses at the gene ends were 1 base for V and 4 bases for J; bases not matched to a gene: 8. Germline loops: CDR1 SEHNR, CDR2 FQNEAQ (reference sequence). The CDR3 covers 16 residues. General study results and limits: Baseline intratumoral clonotype presence is unknown without pretreatment biopsies. From baseline, blood top tumor clonotypes peaked at 2 weeks post-radiation.

To note about this clone: What it binds is unknown.

The chain is built from TRBV7-9 and TRBJ1-1, with 8 nucleotides matching TRBD1. Source: blood, taken from a patient whose treatment included radiotherapy and nephrectomy. This sequence was found in a woman aged 60 to 75 with renal cell carcinoma. The DNA of the CDR3 is TGTGCCAGCAGCTTAGGGACAGGGTTTTCGGGCACTGAAGCTTTCTTT. Residues: CASSLGTGFSGTEAFF.